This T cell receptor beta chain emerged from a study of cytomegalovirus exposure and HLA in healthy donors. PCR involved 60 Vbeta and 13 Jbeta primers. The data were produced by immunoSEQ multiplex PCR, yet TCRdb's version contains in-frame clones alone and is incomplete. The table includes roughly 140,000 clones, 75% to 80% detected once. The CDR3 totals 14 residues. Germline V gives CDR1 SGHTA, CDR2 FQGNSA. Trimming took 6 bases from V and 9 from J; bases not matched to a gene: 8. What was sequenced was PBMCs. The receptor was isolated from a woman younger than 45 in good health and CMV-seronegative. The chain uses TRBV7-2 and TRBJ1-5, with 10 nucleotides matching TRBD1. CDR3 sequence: CASSYDRGRGPQHF. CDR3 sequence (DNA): TGTGCCAGCAGTTATGACAGGGGGCGAGGGCCCCAGCATTTT.